This T cell receptor beta chain was identified during a study of blood T cell repertoires in COVID-19. The overall study: Samples of COVID-19 (acute and convalescent) were obtained from the United States, Italy and Spain. PBMCs, B-cell-depleted T cells, or T cells were the source of the cDNA or gDNA that made up the material.

As handled by the study authors: Amplification of reference gene primers provided the estimated nucleated cell counts. Profiling relied on immunoSEQ multiplex PCR, and the TCRdb table lists in-frame clones only, not all of them. V and J calls and clone size are those listed in that table; D and trimming were worked out from the DNA. The table has 93,000 or so clones, approximately 88% seen once; the top ten hold more than 10%. CDR1 is MNHEY and CDR2 is SVGEGT in the germline V gene. Trimming left V 0 bases short and J 0 bases short, with 24 bases between. The CDR3 has 21 amino acids. Sequences were obtained from peripheral blood. The J gene is TRBJ1-5, the V gene TRBV6-2 or TRBV6-3; maybe TRBD1 (5 bases). The receptor's source is a human donor in a cohort sampled during active COVID-19. This CDR3 is CASSYSIRTGLRVYSNQPQHF. The CDR3 region has the DNA TGTGCCAGCAGTTACTCGATCAGGACGGGACTCCGCGTCTATAGCAATCAGCCCCAGCATTTT.